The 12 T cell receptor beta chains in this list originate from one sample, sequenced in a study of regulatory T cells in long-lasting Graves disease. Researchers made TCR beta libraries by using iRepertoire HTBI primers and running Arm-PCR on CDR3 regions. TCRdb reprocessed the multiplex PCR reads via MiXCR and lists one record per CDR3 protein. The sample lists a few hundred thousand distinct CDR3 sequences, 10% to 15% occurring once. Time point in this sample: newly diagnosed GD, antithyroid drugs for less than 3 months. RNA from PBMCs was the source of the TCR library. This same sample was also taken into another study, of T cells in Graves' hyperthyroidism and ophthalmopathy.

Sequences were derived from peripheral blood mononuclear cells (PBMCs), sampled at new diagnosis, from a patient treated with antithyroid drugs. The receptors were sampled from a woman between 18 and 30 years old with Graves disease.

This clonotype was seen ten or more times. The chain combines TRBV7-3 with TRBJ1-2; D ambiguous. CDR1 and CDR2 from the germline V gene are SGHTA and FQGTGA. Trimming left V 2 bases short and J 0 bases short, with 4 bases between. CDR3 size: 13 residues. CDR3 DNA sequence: TGTGCCAGCAGCTTAGCAGCTAACTATGGCTACACCTTC. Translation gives CASSLAANYGYTF.

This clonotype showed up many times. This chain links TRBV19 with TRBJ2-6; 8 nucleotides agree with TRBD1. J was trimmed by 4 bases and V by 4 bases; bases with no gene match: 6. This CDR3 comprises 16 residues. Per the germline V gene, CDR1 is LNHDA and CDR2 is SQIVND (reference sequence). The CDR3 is CASSRQGMMGANVLTF. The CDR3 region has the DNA TGTGCCAGTAGTAGACAGGGGATGATGGGGGCCAACGTCCTGACTTTC.

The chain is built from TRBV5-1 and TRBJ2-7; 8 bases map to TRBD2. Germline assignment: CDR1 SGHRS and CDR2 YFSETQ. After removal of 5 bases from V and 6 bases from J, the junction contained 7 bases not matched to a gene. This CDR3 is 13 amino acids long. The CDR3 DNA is TGCGCCAGCAGGGCGGGAGGAATACTCGAGCAGTACTTC. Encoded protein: CASRAGGILEQYF.

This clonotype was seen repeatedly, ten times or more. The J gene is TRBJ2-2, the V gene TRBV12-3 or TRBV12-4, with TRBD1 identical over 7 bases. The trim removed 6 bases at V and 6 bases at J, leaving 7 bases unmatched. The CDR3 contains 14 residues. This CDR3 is CASSLTGWAGELFF. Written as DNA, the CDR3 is TGTGCCAGCAGCTTGACAGGGTGGGCCGGGGAGCTGTTTTTT.

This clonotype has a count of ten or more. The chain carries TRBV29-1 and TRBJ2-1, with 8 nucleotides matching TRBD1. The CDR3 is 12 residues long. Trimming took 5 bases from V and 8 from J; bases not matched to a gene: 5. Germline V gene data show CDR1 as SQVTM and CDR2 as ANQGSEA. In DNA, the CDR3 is TGCAGCGTTTACCTACAGGGGGATGAGCAGTTCTTC. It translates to CSVYLQGDEQFF.

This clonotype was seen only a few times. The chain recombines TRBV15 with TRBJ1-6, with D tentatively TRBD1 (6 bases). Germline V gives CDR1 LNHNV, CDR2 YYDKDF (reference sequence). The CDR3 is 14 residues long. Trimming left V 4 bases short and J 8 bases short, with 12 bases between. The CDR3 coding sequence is TGTGCCACCAGCATTGGGGGCAGACATTCACCCCTCCACTTT. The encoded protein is CATSIGGRHSPLHF.

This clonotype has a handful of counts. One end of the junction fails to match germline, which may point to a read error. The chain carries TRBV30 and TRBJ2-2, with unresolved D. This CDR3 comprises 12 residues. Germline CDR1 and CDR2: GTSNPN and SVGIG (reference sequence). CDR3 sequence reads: CAWSGDTEELFF. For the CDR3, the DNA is TGTGCCTGGAGTGGGGATACCGAGGAGCTGTTTTTT. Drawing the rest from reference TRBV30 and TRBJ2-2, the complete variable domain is SQTIHQWPATLVQPVGSPLSLECTVEGTSNPNLYWYRQAAGRGLQLLFYSVGIGQISSEVPQNLSASRPQDRQFILSSKKLLLSDSGFYLCAWSGDTEELFFGEGSRLTVL.

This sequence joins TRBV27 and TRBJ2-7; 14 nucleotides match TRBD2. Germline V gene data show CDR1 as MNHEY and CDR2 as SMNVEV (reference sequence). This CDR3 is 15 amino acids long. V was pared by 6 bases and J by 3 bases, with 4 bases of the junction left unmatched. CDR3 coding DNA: TGTGCCAGCAGACGGACTAGCGGGAGGTTCTACGAGCAGTACTTC. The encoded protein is CASRRTSGRFYEQYF.

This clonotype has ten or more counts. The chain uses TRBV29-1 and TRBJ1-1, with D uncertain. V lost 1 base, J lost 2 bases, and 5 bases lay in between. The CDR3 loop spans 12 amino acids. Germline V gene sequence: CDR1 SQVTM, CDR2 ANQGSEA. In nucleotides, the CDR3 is TGCAGCGTTGAAGCAATCAACACTGAAGCTTTCTTT. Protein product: CSVEAINTEAFF.

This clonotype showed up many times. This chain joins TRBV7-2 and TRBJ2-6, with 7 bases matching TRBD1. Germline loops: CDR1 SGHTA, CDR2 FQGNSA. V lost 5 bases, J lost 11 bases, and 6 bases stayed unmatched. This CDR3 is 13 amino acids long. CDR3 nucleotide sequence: TGTGCCAGCAGCGTAGGGGGCATGGACGTCCTGACTTTC. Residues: CASSVGGMDVLTF.

CDR3 bases: TGTGCCACCAGGGACCCGAACACCGGGGAGCTGTTTTTT. This sequence encodes CATRDPNTGELFF. The chain is built from TRBV24-1 and TRBJ2-2; D is ambiguous. Germline CDR1 reads KGHDR; CDR2 reads SFDVKD. The CDR3 loop spans 13 amino acids. Trimming left V 7 bases short and J 0 bases short, with 5 bases between.

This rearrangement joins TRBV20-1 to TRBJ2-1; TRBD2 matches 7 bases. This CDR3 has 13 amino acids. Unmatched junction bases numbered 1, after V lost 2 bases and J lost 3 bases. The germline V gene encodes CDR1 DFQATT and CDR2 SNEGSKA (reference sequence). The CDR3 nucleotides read TGCAGTGCTAGACCTAGCGGCTACAATGAGCAGTTCTTC. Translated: CSARPSGYNEQFF.